This T cell receptor (beta chain) was profiled in a study of neurological immune-mediated disorders. The germline gives CDR1 SGHKS, CDR2 YYEKEE (reference sequence). The CDR3 covers 15 residues. Trimming pared 0 bases from V and 2 bases from J, leaving 10 bases between. General study points: One cluster of related CDR3 sequences contained, by phylogenetic grouping, the repertoires of 18 of 34 multiple sclerosis patients and formed a possible signature.

Over 180 million TCR-beta sequences from 15-18 subjects were obtained in each sequencing run. TCRdb recomputed calls from the 5' RACE reads with MiXCR, one row per CDR3 protein. Here the sample spans about 62,000 distinct CDR3 sequences, roughly 3.5% being singletons. This clonotype has a count of ten or more. The antigen is not known. The chain links TRBV5-5 to TRBJ2-3; D is perhaps TRBD2 (5 bases). Sequenced input: PBMCs. This clonotype was sampled from a woman between 45 and 65 years old with multiple sclerosis. As DNA, the CDR3 is TGTGCCAGCAGCTTGGCCATCGACTACACAGATACGCAGTATTTT. This sequence encodes CASSLAIDYTDTQYF.